Shown below are 32 T cell receptor beta chains from a single sample sequenced in a study of blood T cell repertoires in COVID-19. Sequencing used immunoSEQ multiplex PCR; TCRdb keeps in-frame clones, though not all of them. The profile covers about 250,000 clones, with about 88% appearing a single time and approximately 1.6% taken by the ten largest. Sequenced input: PBMCs or T cells enriched from blood (not recorded which). Source of these receptors: a woman aged 50 to 60 who had recovered from COVID-19.

This chain links TRBV5-1 with TRBJ2-1; D is undetermined. The CDR3 is made up of 14 amino acids. CDR1 and CDR2 (germline): SGHRS, YFSETQ. V gave up 2 bases and J gave up 9 bases, with 15 bases separating them. The CDR3 nucleotides read TGCGCCAGCAGCTTTTTGGTGGCTGCCGTTGAGCAGTTCTTC. It codes for CASSFLVAAVEQFF.

This chain joins TRBV19 and TRBJ1-3; unclear D gene. This CDR3 contains 14 residues. V lost 3 bases, J lost 0 bases, and 6 bases lay in between. Germline V gene lookup returns CDR1 LNHDA and CDR2 SQIVND (reference sequence). Written as DNA, the CDR3 is TGTGCCAGTAGTATTTCCTTCTCTGGAAACACCATATATTTT. Translation gives CASSISFSGNTIYF.

This chain links TRBV7-9 with TRBJ2-5; 10 bases are a match to TRBD1. V lost 1 base, J lost 1 base, and 3 bases stayed unmatched. The CDR3 extends over 16 amino acids. CDR1 SEHNR and CDR2 FQNEAQ come from the germline V gene (reference sequence). The CDR3 sequence is CASSLGDRGAQETQYF. The CDR3 coding sequence is TGTGCCAGCAGCTTAGGGGACAGGGGTGCCCAAGAGACCCAGTACTTC. The complete variable domain, with remaining parts taken from reference TRBV7-9 and TRBJ2-5, reads DTGVSQNPRHKITKRGQNVTFRCDPISEHNRLYWYRQTLGQGPEFLTYFQNEAQLEKSRLLSDRFSAERPKGSFSTLEIQRTEQGDSAMYLCASSLGDRGAQETQYFGPGTRLLVL.

V usage is TRBV29-1 and J usage is TRBJ1-1; TRBD1 matches at 11 bases. V trimming: 7 bases; J trimming: 7 bases; junction bases outside the gene matches: 5. This CDR3 is built from 12 residues. CDR1 is SQVTM and CDR2 is ANQGSEA in the germline V gene. CDR3: CSARTGGIEAFF. The DNA for the CDR3 is TGCAGCGCCCGGACAGGGGGCATTGAAGCTTTCTTT.

The V and J genes are TRBV25-1 and TRBJ2-7; 9 bases are a match to TRBD1. V shed 7 bases, J shed 3 bases, and the junction held 4 bases outside the gene matches. This CDR3 is 13 amino acids long. Germline values: CDR1 MGHDK, CDR2 SYGVNS. The CDR3 loop is CASKGTGNYEQYF. The CDR3 nucleotides are TGTGCCAGCAAGGGGACAGGGAACTACGAGCAGTACTTC.

The rearrangement links TRBV5-1 to TRBJ2-1, with unresolved D. The CDR3 length is 13 residues. CDR1 is SGHRS and CDR2 is YFSETQ in the germline V gene. The V gene lost 0 bases and the J gene lost 3 bases, with 4 bases spanning the gap. CDR3: CASSLASYNEQFF. CDR3 nucleotides: TGCGCCAGCAGCTTGGCCAGCTACAATGAGCAGTTCTTC.

This chain joins TRBV19 and TRBJ2-7; 7 bases are shared with TRBD1. V gave up 3 bases and J gave up 6 bases; unmatched junction bases: 5. The CDR3 loop spans 13 amino acids. The germline CDR1 and CDR2 sequences are LNHDA and SQIVND (reference sequence). The CDR3 DNA sequence: TGTGCCAGTAGTATGGGACAGATCAGCGAGCAGTACTTC. It translates to CASSMGQISEQYF.

CDR3 DNA: TGCGCCAGCAGCCATCTAGACTTCGGCTACACCTTC. It specifies CASSHLDFGYTF. The chain joins TRBV4-1 to TRBJ1-2; D unclear. Germline CDR1 and CDR2: MGHRA and YSYEKL. This CDR3 region has 12 residues. V was shortened by 3 bases and J by 8 bases, with 10 bases between the two germline ends.

The gene calls are TRBV11-3 and TRBJ1-1, with D possibly TRBD1 on 5 matching bases. The germline CDR1 and CDR2 sequences are SGHNT and YENEEA. Trimming stripped 10 bases from V and 5 bases from J, with 14 bases between. This CDR3 contains 12 residues. The CDR3 bases are TGTGCCATGGGGGAGGGAGTAACTGAAGCTTTCTTT. Its translation is CAMGEGVTEAFF. The variable domain in full, with the rest retrieved from reference TRBV11-3 and TRBJ1-1, is EAGVVQSPRYKIIEKKQPVAFWCNPISGHNTLYWYLQNLGQGPELLIRYENEEAVDDSQLPKDRFSAERLKGVDSTLKIQPAELGDSAVYLCAMGEGVTEAFFGQGTRLTVV.

This clone was found once. V usage is TRBV28 and J usage is TRBJ1-2; weak D call: TRBD1 (5 bases). V lost 5 bases and J 5 bases, leaving 12 bases between the germline ends. In germline, CDR1 is MDHEN, CDR2 SYDVKM. This CDR3 is 13 amino acids long. Here the CDR3 reads CASSLAGPYGYTF. The CDR3 coding sequence is TGTGCCAGCAGTCTCGCAGGGCCTTATGGCTACACCTTC.

The chain is built from TRBV18 and TRBJ1-1; TRBD1 is a possible D gene (6 bases). The germline V gene encodes CDR1 KGHSH and CDR2 LQKENI. The length of the CDR3 is 14 residues. V shed 3 bases and J shed 7 bases, with 15 bases lying between them. As DNA, the CDR3 is TGTGCCAGCTCACCTGTGGGGGGGCCTAATGAAGCTTTCTTT. It translates to CASSPVGGPNEAFF.

The rearrangement links TRBV4-3 to TRBJ1-5; 8 bases align to TRBD1. Per the germline V gene, CDR1 is LGHNA and CDR2 is YSLEER. V was clipped by 5 bases and J by 3 bases; unmatched bases: 6. The CDR3 contains 15 residues. The CDR3 region has the DNA TGCGCCAGCAGCTCCGGGACAGGATTCAATCAGCCCCAGCATTTT. It yields the protein CASSSGTGFNQPQHF.

The rearrangement uses TRBV5-6 and TRBJ2-5, with 7 bases aligning to TRBD1. J lost 1 base, V lost 4 bases, and 7 bases had no gene match. Per germline, CDR1 SGHDT and CDR2 YYEEEE. This CDR3 region has 15 residues. CDR3 sequence: CASSPQNRGQETQYF. The CDR3 DNA is TGTGCCAGCAGCCCTCAGAACAGGGGCCAAGAGACCCAGTACTTC.

This chain connects TRBV3-1 (or the pseudogene TRBV3-2) to TRBJ2-7; 10 bases agree with TRBD1. V lost 1 base, J lost 2 bases, and 2 bases stayed unmatched. Germline CDR1 LGHDT, CDR2 YNNKEL (reference sequence). There are 15 residues in the CDR3. CDR3 sequence reads: CASSQGTGGTYEQYF. CDR3 sequence (DNA): TGTGCCAGCAGCCAAGGGACAGGGGGTACCTACGAGCAGTACTTC.

CDR3 DNA: TGTGCCAGTTCCAGAATTAACTATGGCTACACCTTC. It is translated as CASSRINYGYTF. J is TRBJ1-2 and V is TRBV7-9; D not resolved. Trimming cost V 9 bases and J 1 base, with 9 bases left between them. CDR1 is SEHNR and CDR2 is FQNEAQ in the germline V gene (reference sequence). There are 12 residues in the CDR3. The complete variable domain, with remaining parts taken from reference TRBV7-9 and TRBJ1-2, reads DTGVSQNPRHKITKRGQNVTFRCDPISEHNRLYWYRQTLGQGPEFLTYFQNEAQLEKSRLLSDRFSAERPKGSFSTLEIQRTEQGDSAMYLCASSRINYGYTFGSGTRLTVV.

The CDR3 protein is CASSIGGGAGTEAFF. CDR3 nucleotides: TGTGCCAGTAGTATAGGGGGAGGGGCGGGAACTGAAGCTTTCTTT. The chain carries TRBV19 and TRBJ1-1; a possible D gene is TRBD1 (5 bases). CDR1 and CDR2 (germline): LNHDA, SQIVND (reference sequence). The germline V and J ends were trimmed by 1 base and 5 bases, with 14 bases remaining between them. There are 15 residues in the CDR3.

The chain employs TRBV4-2 and TRBJ1-5; D gene uncertain. In germline, CDR1 is LGHNA, CDR2 YNFKEQ. The CDR3 is 15 residues long. V was shortened by 1 base and J by 3 bases, with 10 bases between the two germline ends. CDR3 nucleotide sequence: TGTGCCAGCAGCCAAGGGGCAGGCTACAATCAGCCCCAGCATTTT. Translation gives CASSQGAGYNQPQHF.

This sequence joins TRBV7-8 and TRBJ2-1; 9 bases are shared with TRBD2. This CDR3 region has 17 residues. Germline values: CDR1 SGHVS, CDR2 FQNEAQ. Unmatched junction bases numbered 13, after V lost 3 bases and J lost 7 bases. CDR3 DNA: TGTGCCAGCAGCTTCAGTCTTCGTCCTAGCGGGACGAATGAGCAGTTCTTC. Its translation is CASSFSLRPSGTNEQFF. Full variable domain (outside the CDR3, taken from reference TRBV7-8 and TRBJ2-1): GAGVSQSPRYKVAKRGQDVALRCDPISGHVSLFWYQQALGQGPEFLTYFQNEAQLDKSGLPSDRFFAERPEGSVSTLKIQRTQQEDSAVYLCASSFSLRPSGTNEQFFGPGTRLTVL.

The rearrangement uses TRBV19 and TRBJ1-5; 8 bases line up with TRBD1. This CDR3 region has 15 residues. Losses at the gene ends were 3 bases for V and 4 bases for J; bases not matched to a gene: 5. Per germline, CDR1 LNHDA and CDR2 SQIVND (reference sequence). The CDR3 loop is CASSINRGNNQPQHF. The CDR3 DNA reads TGTGCCAGTAGTATTAACAGGGGGAATAATCAGCCCCAGCATTTT.

The gene calls are TRBV2 and TRBJ1-1; TRBD1 matches 7 bases. Trimming removed 0 bases from V and 4 bases from J; junction bases left unmatched: 5. The CDR3 length is 15 residues. CDR1 is SNHLY and CDR2 is FYNNEI in the germline V gene. CDR3 nucleotide sequence: TGTGCCAGCAGTGAAGCGGAGAGACAGGGCACTGAAGCTTTCTTT. Protein product: CASSEAERQGTEAFF.

This chain connects TRBV25-1 to TRBJ2-7, with 7 bases lining up with TRBD1. This CDR3 has 14 residues. Germline assignment: CDR1 MGHDK and CDR2 SYGVNS. The V segment lost 6 bases and the J segment 3 bases; nucleotides outside the gene matches: 8. CDR3 DNA: TGTGCCAGCAGCCTCAGGGGGATCGGCTACGAGCAGTACTTC. Translating gives CASSLRGIGYEQYF.

Notes on this clone: This specimen includes other DNA sequences encoding the same CDR3. V and J are TRBV27 and TRBJ2-7; 8 bases are a match to TRBD2. The CDR3 length is 14 residues. The J segment lost 4 bases and the V segment lost 5 bases, leaving 7 bases of the junction unmatched. Germline lookup yields CDR1 MNHEY and CDR2 SMNVEV (reference sequence). The CDR3 sequence: CASSPGTSGYEQYF. The CDR3 nucleotides read TGTGCCAGCAGTCCCGGCACTAGCGGTTACGAGCAGTACTTC.

The chain has TRBV7-2 and TRBJ1-4; D is perhaps TRBD1 (6 bases). The V end was cut by 2 bases, the J end by 11 bases, with 21 bases between. The CDR3 consists of 16 residues. Germline CDR1 and CDR2: SGHTA and FQGNSA. The CDR3 nucleotides read TGTGCCAGCAGCTTAAACCCTCCCCGGGCAGGGGACAAACTGTTTTTT. Protein product: CASSLNPPRAGDKLFF.

This chain connects TRBV28 to TRBJ2-5; weak D call: TRBD1 (5 bases). Germline loops: CDR1 MDHEN, CDR2 SYDVKM. The CDR3 extends over 12 amino acids. Trimming left V 8 bases short and J 7 bases short, with 14 bases between. The CDR3 DNA follows: TGTGCCAGCCACTCTGGGGCTGCGACCCAGTACTTC. Protein product: CASHSGAATQYF.

The V call is TRBV12-3 or TRBV12-4, the J call TRBJ1-3; D remains ambiguous. V was trimmed by 1 base and J by 4 bases, leaving 5 bases between them. The CDR3 totals 13 residues. This CDR3 is CASSLVRGNTIYF. CDR3 in DNA: TGTGCCAGCAGTTTAGTCAGGGGAAACACCATATATTTT.

V gene TRBV27 combines with J gene TRBJ2-1, with 10 bases aligning to TRBD2. J was trimmed by 7 bases and V by 7 bases; bases with no gene match: 10. This CDR3 has 15 residues. Germline-derived CDR1 and CDR2 are MNHEY and SMNVEV (reference sequence). Here the CDR3 DNA reads TGTGCCAGCACGGCCGGGACTAGCGCCAGGAATGAGCAGTTCTTC. Residues: CASTAGTSARNEQFF.

This chain links TRBV7-2 with TRBJ2-2, with D maybe TRBD2 (5 bases). V lost 7 bases, J lost 6 bases, and 12 bases lay in between. The CDR3 totals 13 residues. Germline V CDR1 and CDR2: SGHTA, FQGNSA. The DNA of the CDR3 is TGTGCCAGCAAACCGCAGCGGTCCGGGGAGCTGTTTTTT. It yields the protein CASKPQRSGELFF.

V usage is TRBV7-6 and J usage is TRBJ2-2; 8 bases are shared with TRBD1. V trimming: 5 bases; J trimming: 6 bases; junction bases outside the gene matches: 11. CDR1 is SGHVS and CDR2 is FNYEAQ in the germline V gene. This CDR3 is built from 16 residues. CDR3 nucleotide sequence: TGTGCCAGCAGCGGGACGGACAGGGTCCACCCCGGGGAGCTGTTTTTT. This translates into CASSGTDRVHPGELFF.

This rearrangement joins TRBV19 to TRBJ1-5, with D possibly TRBD1 on 5 matching bases. The length of the CDR3 is 13 residues. The V gene's germline CDR1 is LNHDA and CDR2 SQIVND (reference sequence). Trimming cost V 2 bases and J 7 bases, with 9 bases left between them. For the CDR3, the DNA is TGTGCCAGTAGTATACAGGGAGGGCAGCCCCAGCATTTT. Translation gives CASSIQGGQPQHF.

The genes are TRBV6-2 or TRBV6-3 and TRBJ2-3; D might be TRBD2 (6 bases). CDR3 length: 16 residues. Trimming cost V 0 bases and J 2 bases, with 12 bases left between them. CDR1 and CDR2 (germline): MNHEY, SVGEGT. The CDR3 loop is CASSYSIGGTTDTQYF. CDR3 DNA: TGTGCCAGCAGTTACTCGATTGGCGGGACCACAGATACGCAGTATTTT.

As DNA, the CDR3 is TGTGCCAGCAGCCCGGGACAGGGGCTCGTTCAGCCCCAGCATTTT. Amino acids: CASSPGQGLVQPQHF. The chain is built from TRBV28 and TRBJ1-5, with 10 bases that match TRBD1. The V gene's germline CDR1 is MDHEN and CDR2 SYDVKM. The trim removed 6 bases at V and 6 bases at J, leaving 8 bases unmatched. The CDR3 spans 15 residues. The variable domain in full, completed from reference TRBV28 and TRBJ1-5, reads DVKVTQSSRYLVKRTGEKVFLECVQDMDHENMFWYRQDPGLGLRLIYFSYDVKMKEKGDIPEGYSVSREKKERFSLILESASTNQTSMYLCASSPGQGLVQPQHFGDGTRLSIL.

The V gene is TRBV12-5, the J gene TRBJ1-5, with D tentatively TRBD1 (6 bases). Germline CDR1 reads LGHNT; CDR2 reads FRNRAP. V was pared by 7 bases and J by 7 bases, with 17 bases between. The CDR3 sequence is 14 residues long. Written as DNA, the CDR3 is TGTGCTAGTGCCCCCGAGGGGGGGAACCAGCCCCAGCATTTT. This gives the protein CASAPEGGNQPQHF.